The rows below give T cell receptor beta chains drawn from one sample of a study of spatial heterogeneity in lung cancer. TCRdb re-derived calls from the 5' RACE reads in MiXCR, one entry per CDR3 protein. The data show around 45,000 distinct CDR3 sequences, with over 9.5% seen just once and 42% held by the top ten. The sequencing here drew on PBMCs, taken at surgery. Receptor source: a female donor with early-stage non-small cell lung cancer. The CDR3 runs from the conserved cysteine through the conserved F or W. A D gene is named only where the DNA matches it firmly. A clone size is listed for some rows: how often the clone was seen (once, few, many), or a class if it is expanded.

TRBJ2-1 . TRBV7-2 . TGTGCCAGCAGCTTAGCCCGGGCTGCAGAGCAGTTCTTC CASSLARAAEQFF
TRBJ1-1 . TRBV5-6 . TGTGCCAGCAGCTCGACGGGACTGTGGGACACTGAAGCTTTCTTT CASSSTGLWDTEAFF
TRBJ2-4 many TRBV7-9 TRBD2 TGTGCCAGCACCCCCGGTGAGCGGGGGGACAAAAACATTCAGTACTTC CASTPGERGDKNIQYF
TRBJ1-5 . TRBV4-2 . TGTGCCAGCAGCCTCAGCTTAGGGGACAGCAATCAGCCCCAGCATTTT CASSLSLGDSNQPQHF
TRBJ2-7 . TRBV24-1 . TGTGCCACCAGTGATCTGACTAGTCACGAGCAGTACTTC CATSDLTSHEQYF
TRBJ2-5 . TRBV20-1 TRBD2 TGCAGTGCCGGGAGGTCGGCGGGGGGGCGGGAGACCCAGTACTTC CSAGRSAGGRETQYF
TRBJ2-7 . TRBV7-9 . TGTGCCAGCAGCTTACAGGGGGGAACCGAGCAGTACTTC CASSLQGGTEQYF
TRBJ1-2 few TRBV27 TRBD1 TGTGCCAGCAGATCGGACAGGGGACATGGCTACACCTTC CASRSDRGHGYTF
TRBJ1-4 few TRBV3-1 . TGTGCCAGCAGCCAGCCCCACGAAAAACTGTTTTTT CASSQPHEKLFF
TRBJ1-2 many TRBV29-1 . TGCAGCGTTGACCCCGCAACAGGGTTGTTTGGCTACACCTTC CSVDPATGLFGYTF
TRBJ2-3 few TRBV13 . TGTGCCAGCAGCCCCCGGCAAGATACGCAGTATTTT CASSPRQDTQYF
TRBJ1-2 few TRBV4-3 . TGCGCCAGCAGCCAAGATCGCGAGCGGCTTGGCTACACCTTC CASSQDRERLGYTF
TRBJ1-1 . TRBV12-3/TRBV12-4 . TGTGCCAGCACCCTGGGGTCAGTGAACACTGAAGCTTTCTTT CASTLGSVNTEAFF
TRBJ1-3 few TRBV29-1 . TGCAGCGTTCTCGACAGCTCTGGAAACACCATATATTTT CSVLDSSGNTIYF
TRBJ2-3 many TRBV12-3/TRBV12-4 . TGTGCCAGCAGTTTGAACAGCAGAGGCACAGATACGCAGTATTTT CASSLNSRGTDTQYF
TRBJ1-5 . TRBV6-4 TRBD1 TGTGCCAGCAGCTTGGACAGGGATGAGCCCCAGCATTTT CASSLDRDEPQHF
TRBJ2-1 . TRBV5-1 TRBD1 TGCGCCAGCAGCCAAAACGGACAGGTCTACAATGAGCAGTTCTTC CASSQNGQVYNEQFF
TRBJ2-2 . TRBV7-9 . TGTGCCAGCAGCACAGATACAGGAACGGTCGGGGAGCTGTTTTTT CASSTDTGTVGELFF
TRBJ1-1 few TRBV5-1 . TGCGCCAGCAGCTTGGCAATCTGGGGGGAAGCTTTCTTT CASSLAIWGEAFF
TRBJ2-1 . TRBV6-1 TRBD1 TGTGCCAGCAGTGAGCAGGGGGTAAGCAATGAGCAGTTCTTC CASSEQGVSNEQFF
TRBJ2-3 few TRBV27 . TGTGCCAGCAGTCCCGTCCTGCGTCTCCACACTAGCACAGATACGCAGTATTTT CASSPVLRLHTSTDTQYF
TRBJ2-5 . TRBV12-3/TRBV12-4 TRBD1 TGTGCCAGCAGTACCGGACAGGGACCAGAGACCCAGTACTTC CASSTGQGPETQYF